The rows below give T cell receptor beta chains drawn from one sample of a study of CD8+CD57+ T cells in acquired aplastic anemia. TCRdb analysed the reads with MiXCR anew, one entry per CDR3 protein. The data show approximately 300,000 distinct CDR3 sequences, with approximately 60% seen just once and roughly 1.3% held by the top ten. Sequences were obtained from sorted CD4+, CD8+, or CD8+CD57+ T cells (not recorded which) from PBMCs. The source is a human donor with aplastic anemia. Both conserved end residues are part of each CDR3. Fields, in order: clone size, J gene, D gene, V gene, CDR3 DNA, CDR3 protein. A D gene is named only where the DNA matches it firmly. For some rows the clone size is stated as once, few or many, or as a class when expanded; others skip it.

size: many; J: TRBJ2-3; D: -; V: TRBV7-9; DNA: TGTGCCAGCAGCTTAACGGGACCTAGCACAGATACGCAGTATTTT; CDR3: CASSLTGPSTDTQYF
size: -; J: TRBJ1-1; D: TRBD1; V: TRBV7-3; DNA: TGTGCCAGCAGCTTCCCCGGGACAGGGGGGAACACTGAAGCTTTCTTT; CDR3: CASSFPGTGGNTEAFF
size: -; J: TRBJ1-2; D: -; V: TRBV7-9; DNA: TGTGCCAGCAGCCAAGGGAGATTTACAGGGAACTTC; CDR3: CASSQGRFTGNF
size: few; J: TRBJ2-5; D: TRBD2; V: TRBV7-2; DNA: TGTGCCAGCAGCTTAGGGGACTGGGGAGGGGCAGAGACCCAGTACTTC; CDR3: CASSLGDWGGAETQYF
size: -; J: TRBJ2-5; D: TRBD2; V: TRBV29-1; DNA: TGCAGCGTTGAAGGTCCTAGCGGGGGCCCGCAAGAGACCCAGTACTTC; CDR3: CSVEGPSGGPQETQYF
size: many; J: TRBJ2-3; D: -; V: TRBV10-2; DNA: TGCGCCAGCAAAACGGGACTGATCACAGATACGCAGTATTTT; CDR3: CASKTGLITDTQYF
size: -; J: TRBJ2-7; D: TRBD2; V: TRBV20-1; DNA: TGCGGGGGGGTCGTGGGCTCCTACGAGCAGTACTTC; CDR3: CGGVVGSYEQYF
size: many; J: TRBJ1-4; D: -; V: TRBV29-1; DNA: TGCAGCGTTGGGGCGGGTGCAACTAATGAAAAACTGTTTTTT; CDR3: CSVGAGATNEKLFF
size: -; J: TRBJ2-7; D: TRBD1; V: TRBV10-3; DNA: TGTGCCATCAGAGGGACAGGGGGCAGCCACGAGCAGTACTTC; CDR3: CAIRGTGGSHEQYF
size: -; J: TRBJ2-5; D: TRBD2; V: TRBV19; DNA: TGTGCCAGTAGTATGACTAGCGGGGGGGCCCTTGAGACCCAGTACTTC; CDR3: CASSMTSGGALETQYF
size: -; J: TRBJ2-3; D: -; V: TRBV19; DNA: TGTGCCAGTAGTTTGGTCGAGACGGATACGCAGTATTTT; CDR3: CASSLVETDTQYF
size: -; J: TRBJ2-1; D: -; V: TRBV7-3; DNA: TGTGCCAGCAGCTTAATCCCCAGCAGTGAGCAGTTCTTC; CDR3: CASSLIPSSEQFF
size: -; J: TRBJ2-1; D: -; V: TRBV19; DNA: TGTGCCAGTAGTATAGCTCTCGAGGTGTTCTTC; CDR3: CASSIALEVFF
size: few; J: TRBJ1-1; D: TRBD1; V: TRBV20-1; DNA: TGCAGGCCCACCCGGGACAGGAACACTGAAGCTTTCTTT; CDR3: CRPTRDRNTEAFF
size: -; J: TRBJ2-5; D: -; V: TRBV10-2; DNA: TGCGCCAGCAGTGAGTTCCGGTCTCAAGAGACCCAGTACTTC; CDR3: CASSEFRSQETQYF
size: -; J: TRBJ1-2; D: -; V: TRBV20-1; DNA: TGCAGTGCTAGAAGGGACAATGGCTACACCTTC; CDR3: CSARRDNGYTF
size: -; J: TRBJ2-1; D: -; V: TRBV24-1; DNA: TGTGCCACCAGTGCATACAATGAGCAGTTCTTC; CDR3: CATSAYNEQFF
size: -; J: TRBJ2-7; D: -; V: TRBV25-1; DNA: TGTGCCAGCAGACCTGGGGACGGAGCCTACGAGCAGTACTTC; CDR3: CASRPGDGAYEQYF
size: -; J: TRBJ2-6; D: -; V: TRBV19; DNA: TGTGCCAGTAGCGTCCGTGTACACACTGGACTCTCTGGGGCCAGCGTCCTGACTTTC; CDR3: CASSVRVHTGLSGASVLTF
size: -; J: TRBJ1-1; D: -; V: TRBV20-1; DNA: TGCAGTGCCCCGAAAGGGGGGCCGGGGAACACTGAAGCTTTCTTT; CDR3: CSAPKGGPGNTEAFF
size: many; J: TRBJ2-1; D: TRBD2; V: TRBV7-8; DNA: TGTGCCAGCAGCCCAGGGACTAGCGGGAGTGGAGGTGAGCAGTTCTTC; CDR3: CASSPGTSGSGGEQFF
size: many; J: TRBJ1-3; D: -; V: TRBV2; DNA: TGTGCCAGCAGTCTGGGTTTCTCTGGAAACACCATATATTTT; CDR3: CASSLGFSGNTIYF
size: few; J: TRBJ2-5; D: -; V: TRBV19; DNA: TGTGCCAGTAACAGGTTGGCTCAAGAGACCCAGTACTTC; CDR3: CASNRLAQETQYF
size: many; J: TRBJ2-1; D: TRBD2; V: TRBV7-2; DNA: TGTGCCAGCAGCTTAGATCGACTAGCGGGCTACAATGAGCAGTTCTTC; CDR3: CASSLDRLAGYNEQFF
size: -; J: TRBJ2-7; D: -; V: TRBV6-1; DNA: TGTGCCAGCAGTGAAGGGGGGTTCGGAGGGGTACCCAACGAGCAGTACTTC; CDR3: CASSEGGFGGVPNEQYF
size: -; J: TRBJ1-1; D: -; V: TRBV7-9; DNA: TGTGCCAGCAGCGCAGGGTCAACTGAAGCTTTCTTT; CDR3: CASSAGSTEAFF
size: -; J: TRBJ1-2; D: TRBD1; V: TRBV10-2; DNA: TGCGCCAGCAGTGAGGGAGGACAGGGCAACTATGGCTACACCTTC; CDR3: CASSEGGQGNYGYTF
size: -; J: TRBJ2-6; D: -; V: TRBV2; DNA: TGTGCCAGCAAAGTTGCAGTCTCTGGGGCCAACGTCCTGACTTTC; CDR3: CASKVAVSGANVLTF
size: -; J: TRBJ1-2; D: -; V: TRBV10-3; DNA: TGTGCCATCAGCCTGGACGGTAACTATGGCTACACCTTC; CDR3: CAISLDGNYGYTF
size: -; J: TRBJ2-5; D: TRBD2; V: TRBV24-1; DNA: TGTGCCACCGGGGGGACTAGCGGTAAAGAGACCCAGTACTTC; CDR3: CATGGTSGKETQYF
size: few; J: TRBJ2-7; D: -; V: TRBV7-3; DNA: TGTGCCAGCAGCTTATCCGACTTGTCGGGAGAATGTGAGCAGTACTTC; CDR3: CASSLSDLSGECEQYF
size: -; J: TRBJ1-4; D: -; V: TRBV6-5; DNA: TGTGCCAGCAGCCTGGGGTGGGGGGCCGAGTATGAAAAACTGTTTTTT; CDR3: CASSLGWGAEYEKLFF
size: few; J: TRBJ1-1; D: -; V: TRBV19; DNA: TGTGCCAGTAGTCCCAAGGGTTACACTGAAGCTTTCTTT; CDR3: CASSPKGYTEAFF
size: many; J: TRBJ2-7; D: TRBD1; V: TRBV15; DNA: TGTGCCACCAGCAGAGTAGGTGGGACAGGGCGCGAGCAGTACTTC; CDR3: CATSRVGGTGREQYF
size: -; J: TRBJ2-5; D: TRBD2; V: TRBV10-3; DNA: TGTGCCATCAGTGAGCTGACTAGCGGGGCGGGAGAGACCCAGTACTTC; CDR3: CAISELTSGAGETQYF
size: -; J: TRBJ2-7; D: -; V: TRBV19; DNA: TGTGCCAGTAGTACTGGAGGGGCCTACGAGCAGTACTTC; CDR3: CASSTGGAYEQYF
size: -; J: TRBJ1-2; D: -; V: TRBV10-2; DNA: TGCGCCAGCAGGGGGCTGGAAGGCTACACCTTC; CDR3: CASRGLEGYTF
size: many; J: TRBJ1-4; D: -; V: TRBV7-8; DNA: TGTGCCAGCAGCTTAGCCTCAGGTGAAAAACTGTTTTTT; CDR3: CASSLASGEKLFF
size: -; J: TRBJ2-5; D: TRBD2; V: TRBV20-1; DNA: TGCAGTGCTAGGGGGGGAGGGGAGACCCAGTACTTC; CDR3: CSARGGGETQYF
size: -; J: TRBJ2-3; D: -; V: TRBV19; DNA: TGTGCCAGTATGGGAAGGGCTACAGGAGTTAGCACAGATACGCAGTATTTT; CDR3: CASMGRATGVSTDTQYF
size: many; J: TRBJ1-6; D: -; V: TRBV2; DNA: TGTGCCAGCAGTCGCTTTAGGGAGGGAAGCGCCTTCTATAATTCACCCCTCCACTTT; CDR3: CASSRFREGSAFYNSPLHF
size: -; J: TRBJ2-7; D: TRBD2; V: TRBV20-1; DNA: TGCAGTGCTAGGTCAACCGCGACTAGCGTATCCTACGAGCAGTACTTC; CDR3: CSARSTATSVSYEQYF
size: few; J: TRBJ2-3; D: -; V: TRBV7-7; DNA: TGTGCTAGCAGCTTTTCGGACACTACTACAGATACGCAGTATTTT; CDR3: CASSFSDTTTDTQYF
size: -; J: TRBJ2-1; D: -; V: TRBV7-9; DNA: TGTGCCAGCAGCTTACTTCCGACAGAAACCTACAATGAGCAGTTCTTC; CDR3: CASSLLPTETYNEQFF
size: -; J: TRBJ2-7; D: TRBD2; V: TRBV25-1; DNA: TGTGCCAGCAGTGAATACAGGGTGCGGGGGTCGGCGAACTACGAGCAGTACTTC; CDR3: CASSEYRVRGSANYEQYF
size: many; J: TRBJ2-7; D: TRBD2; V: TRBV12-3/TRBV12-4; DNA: TGTGCCAGCAGGGAGGGACTAGCGGGAGCTTTCGAGCAGTACTTC; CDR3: CASREGLAGAFEQYF
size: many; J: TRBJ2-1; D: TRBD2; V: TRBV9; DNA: TGTGCCAGCAGCGTAGGGACTAGCGGGGGGAATGAGCAGTTCTTC; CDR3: CASSVGTSGGNEQFF
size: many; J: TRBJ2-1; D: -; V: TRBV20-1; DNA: TGCAGTGCTGACAGGTCCTTGGGGGACAATGAGCAGTTCTTC; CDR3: CSADRSLGDNEQFF
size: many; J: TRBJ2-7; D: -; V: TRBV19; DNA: TGTGCCAGTACCACGGGACTCGACGGGGGATGGCAGTACTTC; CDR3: CASTTGLDGGWQYF
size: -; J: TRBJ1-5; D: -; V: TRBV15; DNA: TGTGCCACCAGCAGTGAAACTCAGACAGCCCGCGGGGTCGGCCAGCATTTT; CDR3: CATSSETQTARGVGQHF
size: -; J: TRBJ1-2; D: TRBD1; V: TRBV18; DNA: TGTGCCAGCTCGACCGGGACAGCAACTAACTATGGCTACACCTTC; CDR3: CASSTGTATNYGYTF
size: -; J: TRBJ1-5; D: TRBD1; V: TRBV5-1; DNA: TGCGCCAGCGGCTTGGCCGGGACAGAGTATCAGCCCCAGCATTTT; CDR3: CASGLAGTEYQPQHF
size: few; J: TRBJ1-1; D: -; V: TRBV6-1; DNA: TGTGCCAGCAGTTTCCGTTCCTTCGGTGAGATGAACACTGAAGCTTTCTTT; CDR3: CASSFRSFGEMNTEAFF
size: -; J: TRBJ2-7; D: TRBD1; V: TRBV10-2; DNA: TGCGCCAGCAGCAAGACCAAAAGCGGGACAGGGGAAACCTACGAGCAGTACTTC; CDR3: CASSKTKSGTGETYEQYF
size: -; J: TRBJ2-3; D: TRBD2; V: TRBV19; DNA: TGTGCCAGTAGTATTGGGCCGGACGGGAGGATCGACAATGAGCAGTATTTT; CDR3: CASSIGPDGRIDNEQYF
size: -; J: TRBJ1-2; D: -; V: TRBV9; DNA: TGTGCCAGCAGCGTAGCCCGGGACCATGGCTACACCTTC; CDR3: CASSVARDHGYTF
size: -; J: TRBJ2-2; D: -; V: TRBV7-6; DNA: TGTGCCAGCAGCGCCCTGGAGGGAGCGGGGGAGCTGTTTTTT; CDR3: CASSALEGAGELFF
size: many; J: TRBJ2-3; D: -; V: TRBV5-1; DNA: TGCGCCAGCAGCTGGGGGGACTTATTGACTAGCACAGATACGCAGTATTTT; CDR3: CASSWGDLLTSTDTQYF
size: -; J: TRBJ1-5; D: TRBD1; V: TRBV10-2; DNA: TGCGCCAGCAGTGAGTGGGGACAGAGCAATCAGCCCCGGCATTTT; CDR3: CASSEWGQSNQPRHF
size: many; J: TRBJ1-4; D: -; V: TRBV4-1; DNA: TGCGCCAGCAGCCAAGATCGAACAGACAGGTTACCTATGGTAAAACTGTTTTTT; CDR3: CASSQDRTDRLPMVKLFF